What follows is one T cell receptor (beta chain) and its context. The clone's antigen remains unknown. Base quality data are lacking; no much larger clone is found one base away. This specimen comes from a study of blood T cell repertoires in COVID-19 (dated by TCRdb to the early 2020s). In the study overall: Collaborator samples came from the United States, Italy and Spain and covered acute and convalescent phases of COVID-19. Where available, HLA class I and class II types were obtained from metadata supplied by the sample provider rather than from assay-based typing. Deeply sampled blood TCRbeta repertoires from subjects exposed to, actively infected with, or recovered from COVID-19 were included in the dataset. The material from the prospective study consisted of cDNA or gDNA derived from T cells, B-cell-depleted T cells, or PBMCs. Samples were obtained from the ongoing ImmuneRACE study (first 160 participants) and from about 1,300 subjects provided by 6 global collaborators. The repertoires were released in a freely available public database intended as a resource for research on the immune response to SARS-CoV-2. Nearly every sample came with metadata listing a de-identified subject ID, COVID-19 status, age in years and sex. Study-level results and caveats: How much clinical and demographic metadata was included differed by source and by participant, and the metadata was provided uncurated.

The immunoSEQ Assay, a bias-controlled multiplex PCR, was used to amplify TCRbeta CDR3 regions from genomic DNA. In the original analysis: Nucleated cell counts per sample were estimated from amplification of reference gene primers within the assay. Sequence reads were collapsed and filtered to measure the absolute abundance of every unique TCRbeta CDR3 rearrangement. For each sample, productive Simpson clonality was calculated as the square root of Simpson's diversity index over productive rearrangements. TCRdb provides this immuneACCESS table in a form limited to in-frame rearrangements. Some clones are lacking; in checked studies, under half of them reflect an unresolved V gene, and why the rest are absent is not known. V, J and clone size are those of that table, while D and trimming were read from the DNA. The sample table records more than 110,000 clones; 75% to 90% of these occur just once. The ten largest clones capture approximately 10% of the sample.

Trimming takes 5 bases off V and 4 bases off J; junction bases not matched to a gene: 11. The germline V gene (reference sequence) supplies CDR1 PRHDT and CDR2 FYEKMQ. Counted from cysteine to phenylalanine, this CDR3 has 18 amino acids. Just the 54-base CDR3 DNA is kept, in frame starting at base 1. Each collaborating institution followed its own protocols to collect whole blood in K2EDTA tubes. For TCRbeta analysis, collaborator samples were shipped as frozen whole blood, as isolated PBMCs, or as DNA extracted from either sample type. The clonotype comes from a woman older than 75 with acute or convalescent COVID-19. Sequences were obtained from peripheral blood. Recombination connected TRBV13 to TRBJ2-3, with 14 junctional bases fitting TRBD2. For the CDR3, the sequence is CASSTGLAGGRFADTQYF. The bases read TGTGCCAGCAGCACAGGACTAGCGGGGGGTCGTTTCGCAGATACGCAGTATTTT.